One sample yielded the 15 T cell receptor beta chains listed below, sequenced in a study of T cell repertoires in cytomegalovirus infection. TCRdb passed the reads through MiXCR, listing each CDR3 protein once. The sample contains more than 350,000 distinct CDR3 sequences, approximately 30% of which appear only once. Material for sequencing was PBMCs. Receptor source: a human donor in good health (CMV status not recorded). Some clones in this sample may be carry-over from other donors' samples.

This clonotype has at least ten counts. The chain joins TRBV6-1 to TRBJ1-1, with D tentatively TRBD1 (6 bases). CDR1 is MNHNS, CDR2 SASEGT, per germline. Deletions cut 8 bases from V and 2 bases from J, with 15 bases between. The CDR3 is made up of 14 amino acids. CDR3 bases: TGTGCCAGCCGAAATCGAGGGGGTAACACTGAAGCTTTCTTT. It specifies CASRNRGGNTEAFF.

The chain has TRBV6-6 and TRBJ1-5; no reliable D call. Trimming stripped 1 base from V and 6 bases from J, with 7 bases between. CDR3 length: 13 amino acids. Per germline, CDR1 MNHNY and CDR2 SVGAGI (reference sequence). In DNA, the CDR3 is TGTGCCAGCAGTTACTTTCGAGCTCAGCCCCAGCATTTT. Amino acid sequence: CASSYFRAQPQHF.

This clonotype turned up a few times. The CDR3 loop reads CSVESETQYF. CDR3 sequence (DNA): TGCAGCGTTGAATCCGAGACCCAGTACTTC. The gene calls are TRBV29-1 and TRBJ2-5; D unresolved. The CDR3 is 10 amino acids. V gave up 2 bases and J gave up 5 bases, with 3 bases separating them. From germline, CDR1 is SQVTM and CDR2 ANQGSEA. Variable domain in full (rest from reference TRBV29-1 and TRBJ2-5): SAVISQKPSRDICQRGTSLTIQCQVDSQVTMMFWYRQQPGQSLTLIATANQGSEATYESGFVIDKFPISRPNLTFSTLTVSNMSPEDSSIYLCSVESETQYFGPGTRLLVL.

This clonotype was observed at least ten times. The chain has TRBV20-1 and TRBJ2-3, with D possibly matching TRBD2 (6 bases). Germline V gene data show CDR1 as DFQATT and CDR2 as SNEGSKA (reference sequence). Trimming removed 2 bases from V and 5 bases from J, with 8 bases in between. This CDR3 spans 12 amino acids. The CDR3 region is CSARWGGDTQYF. CDR3 nucleotides: TGCAGTGCTAGATGGGGAGGAGATACGCAGTATTTT.

The chain recombines TRBV7-8 with TRBJ1-1; TRBD1 matches 8 bases. This CDR3 contains 15 residues. The V gene's germline CDR1 is SGHVS and CDR2 FQNEAQ. Trimming removed 5 bases from V and 0 bases from J; junction bases left unmatched: 5. CDR3: CASSPQGEMNTEAFF. CDR3 bases: TGTGCCAGCAGCCCACAGGGGGAGATGAACACTGAAGCTTTCTTT. Full variable domain (rest looked up from reference TRBV7-8 and TRBJ1-1): GAGVSQSPRYKVAKRGQDVALRCDPISGHVSLFWYQQALGQGPEFLTYFQNEAQLDKSGLPSDRFFAERPEGSVSTLKIQRTQQEDSAVYLCASSPQGEMNTEAFFGQGTRLTVV.

The rearrangement links TRBV19 to TRBJ1-6; 9 bases are a match to TRBD1. CDR3 length: 15 residues. Germline CDR1 and CDR2: LNHDA and SQIVND (reference sequence). V was clipped by 4 bases and J by 7 bases; unmatched bases: 5. CDR3 protein: CASSNYRGRNSPLHF. CDR3 nucleotides: TGTGCCAGTAGTAACTACAGGGGGCGGAATTCACCCCTCCACTTT.

This clonotype was observed a few times. V usage is TRBV6-1 and J usage is TRBJ2-3; tentatively, D is TRBD1 (5 bases). Germline V gene lookup returns CDR1 MNHNS and CDR2 SASEGT. V dropped 5 bases and J dropped 0 bases, with 18 bases sitting between them. The CDR3 runs 17 residues. CDR3 residues: CASSQMQGISSTDTQYF. As DNA, the CDR3 is TGTGCCAGCAGTCAAATGCAGGGAATTAGTAGCACAGATACGCAGTATTTT.

Comment on this clonotype: The CDR3 end shows no conserved phenylalanine or tryptophan, and so a read error is likely. This chain joins TRBV7-2 and TRBJ2-1; TRBD2 is a possible D gene (8 bases). Germline-derived CDR1 and CDR2 are SGHTA and FQGNSA. The CDR3 spans 16 residues. The CDR3 sequence is CASCLGGGGTYNEQFL. CDR3 coding DNA: TGTGCCAGCTGCTTAGGGGGCGGGGGGACCTACAATGAGCAGTTCTTG.

A word on this clonotype: This may come from a read error, since a much larger clone is one base off. This chain uses TRBV7-8 with TRBJ2-7; D not certain. Germline lookup yields CDR1 SGHVS and CDR2 FQNEAQ. This CDR3 comprises 12 residues. The CDR3 coding sequence is TGTTCCAGCAGCTCCAAAGCCCGCGAGCAGTACTTC. The encoded protein is CSSSSKAREQYF.

This clonotype appeared once. The conserved phenylalanine or tryptophan is not found at the CDR3 terminus, so this likely reflects a read error. It is unclear where the CDR3 begins or ends on the DNA, so no DNA is shown, and the CDR3 is as TCRdb lists it. V usage is TRBV7-2 and J usage is TRBJ2-1; the table's D call, TRBD2, was not checked against the DNA. The V gene's germline CDR1 is SGHTA and CDR2 FQGNSA. The CDR3 region is 17 residues in length, termini included. The chain's CDR3 is CASSLLSGTSPYNEQLL.

The genes are TRBV28 and TRBJ1-1; 9 bases are a match to TRBD1. Trimming cost V 5 bases and J 2 bases; bases outside gene matches: 12. This CDR3 region has 17 residues. From germline, CDR1 is MDHEN and CDR2 SYDVKM. In DNA, the CDR3 is TGTGCCAGCAGTCCTACAGGGGGCGCATTTAGCAACACTGAAGCTTTCTTT. Its protein product is CASSPTGGAFSNTEAFF.

A remark on this clonotype: Lacking the conserved final phenylalanine or tryptophan, this CDR3 likely reflects a read error. The chain links TRBV7-2 to TRBJ1-6, with D unresolved. This CDR3 spans 13 amino acids. Germline V gives CDR1 SGHTA, CDR2 FQGNSA. Trimming pared 8 bases from V and 10 bases from J, leaving 15 bases between. The DNA for the CDR3 is TGTGCCAGCGCCCGGAAAGTGCAGTCACCCCTCCACCTT. Amino acid sequence: CASARKVQSPLHL.

This clonotype was observed a few times. This chain connects TRBV6-2 or TRBV6-3 to TRBJ2-1, with D perhaps matching TRBD1 or TRBD2 (6 bases each). Trimming shortened V by 6 bases and J by 6 bases, and 15 bases separated the two germline ends. Germline lookup yields CDR1 MNHEY and CDR2 SVGEGT. The CDR3 consists of 14 residues. The CDR3 DNA follows: TGTGCCAGCAGAGGAGGGGGGATTGGCAATGAGCAGTTCTTC. Translation: CASRGGGIGNEQFF.

This clonotype was observed a handful of times. The V and J genes are TRBV7-8 and TRBJ1-5; tentatively, D is TRBD1 (5 bases). CDR1 is SGHVS, CDR2 FQNEAQ, per germline. The CDR3 runs 14 residues. V lost 5 bases and J lost 7, with 15 bases in between. Here the CDR3 DNA reads TGTGCCAGCAGCCCACCCCAGGGTGGACAGCCCCAGCATTTT. Amino acids: CASSPPQGGQPQHF.

The chain recombines TRBV2 with TRBJ2-5; a weak D match, TRBD2 (7 bases). Germline CDR1 reads SNHLY; CDR2 reads FYNNEI. The length of the CDR3 is 14 residues. V shed 8 bases and J shed 5 bases, with 18 bases lying between them. CDR3 loop: CASGRTGGYETQYF. CDR3 nucleotides: TGTGCCAGCGGTAGGACGGGGGGCTATGAGACCCAGTACTTC.